This TCR beta chain was captured by sequencing in a study of T cells in Graves' hyperthyroidism and ophthalmopathy (dated by TCRdb to the late 2010s). At the level of the whole study: Peripheral blood samples were taken at the time of initial diagnosis, prior to any treatment. To identify TCR V-J signatures that set the groups apart, the researchers used a discovery cohort of 90 to 100 patients, made up of 40 to 45 with Graves' ophthalmopathy and 57 with stable Graves' hyperthyroidism. Whether ophthalmopathy could be predicted prospectively was tested in an independent validation cohort made up of approximately 19 hyperthyroidism patients plus 17 patients who later progressed to ophthalmopathy. The roughly 100 discovery patients were randomly divided into training and test sets at a 7:3 ratio. In about six Graves' hyperthyroidism patients, the study also compared T-cell repertoires from thyroid tissue with T-cell repertoires from blood. Once sampling was done, hyperthyroidism patients were given methimazole at a starting dose of 30 mg daily, whereas ophthalmopathy patients were given high-dose intravenous methylprednisolone. TCR Vbeta CDR3 sequencing of 120 to 150 peripheral blood samples (approximately 44 ophthalmopathy, roughly 74 hyperthyroidism and approximately 17 progressor patients) is reported in the paper. The study at large found these results: Most expanded thyroid clonotypes (frequency above 0.001) were also detected in blood, a finding suggesting that blood repertoires may reflect thyroid immune responses. During validation, the model predicted progression to ophthalmopathy a median of about 6.3 months ahead of onset, with around 71% sensitivity and 72% to 80% specificity. Sample size was not statistically predetermined, and blinding of investigators to group allocation was not performed. A 13 V-J signature model separated ophthalmopathy from stable hyperthyroidism, with around 90% sensitivity and approximately 81% specificity in cross-validation and 80%/75% in testing.

Stable Graves' hyperthyroidism was defined as the absence of progression to ophthalmopathy over 18 months of follow-up. The hyperthyroidism patients were between 18 and 65 years old and newly diagnosed, with a disease duration of less than 2 months. Patients with uncontrolled infections, other autoimmune diseases, pregnancy or lactation were excluded. Clinical symptoms, serum thyroxine and TRAb, thyroid ultrasound, and orbital computed tomography formed the basis for the diagnoses. Ficoll-Paque density gradient centrifugation was used to isolate PBMCs from approximately 11 ml of fresh peripheral blood. Trizol reagent was used to extract total RNA, and RNA quality was then checked on an Agilent 2100 Bioanalyzer. The TCR beta CDR3 regions were amplified from the RNA transcripts. The first round of RT-PCR for the TCR CDR3 was performed with the HTBI primer set and the Qiagen OneStep RT-PCR kit. The libraries were constructed in a second round of multiplex PCR and then size-selected and purified. Paired-end sequencing of the libraries was performed with 100 bp reads on an Illumina HiSeq2000. Per the authors' processing: SOAPnuke was used to process the raw data, with reads discarded if the reads contained adapters or uncalled bases, had a mean Phred below 15, or lacked an exact constant-primer or identifier match. COPE v1.2.5 was used to merge the high-quality paired reads, and each unique nucleotide sequence was defined as a clonotype. MiTCR v1.1 was used to align the clonotypes against IMGT TRBV, TRBD and TRBJ reference segments. The analysis was restricted to V-J combinations with a frequency above 0.0001, which together covered just over 99% of the repertoires. A TCS score was defined as the ratio of F50 (clonal expansion) to E x V (chaos), with BLOSUM62-based TCRdist applied between CDR3 peptides within each V-J. Welch's t-statistics and random forest reduced several hundred V-J features to 10 to 15, which were used in a naive Bayes classifier (R e1071). TCRdb cleaned the public reads at Q25 with fastp, built clones with MiXCR and kept in-frame beta chains. All rows with the same CDR3 protein become a single entry with the most common DNA and genes. The V and J calls here are based on TCRdb, not the publication. The sample contains some 350,000 distinct CDR3 sequences, approximately 19% of them found a single time. The ten largest make up about 4% of the sample.

The germline ends are 15 bases apart after V is trimmed by 6 bases and J by 1 base. The CDR3 contains 15 residues, cysteine and phenylalanine counted. The sequence is cut down to CDR3 DNA, 45 bases in frame from base 1. This clonotype was counted at least ten times. There is no known antigen for this receptor. No base quality values were provided; no much bigger clone lies one nucleotide off. The sample comprised blood. The source is a woman younger than 35 with Graves' hyperthyroidism. The chain links TRBV12-3 or TRBV12-4 with TRBJ2-5; possibly the D gene is TRBD2, per 6 matching bases. The CDR3 protein: CASSSRDSAQETQYF. The nucleotides read TGTGCCAGCAGCTCTCGGGACTCAGCCCAAGAGACCCAGTACTTC.